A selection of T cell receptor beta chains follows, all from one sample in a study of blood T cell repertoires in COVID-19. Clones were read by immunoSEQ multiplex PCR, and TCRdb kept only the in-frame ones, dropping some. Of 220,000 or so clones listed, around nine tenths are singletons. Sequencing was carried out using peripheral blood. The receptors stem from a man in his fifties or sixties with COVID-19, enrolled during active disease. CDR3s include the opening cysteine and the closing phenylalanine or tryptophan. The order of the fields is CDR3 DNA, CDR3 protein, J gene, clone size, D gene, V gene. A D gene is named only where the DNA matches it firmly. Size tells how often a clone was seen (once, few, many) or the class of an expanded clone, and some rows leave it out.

TGTGCCAGCAGTTACGGTACTGTCGCTCCCTCCTACGAGCAGTACTTC,CASSYGTVAPSYEQYF,TRBJ2-7,NA,NA,TRBV6-6
TGTGCCAGCAGCCAACTAGGCCAGGCCGGGACTAGCGGGGGGAGACGGTCTCATACGCAGTATTTT,CASSQLGQAGTSGGRRSHTQYF,TRBJ2-3,NA,TRBD2,TRBV4-2
TGTGCCAGCAGTCTGGACAGAAGCCAGCCCCAGCATTTT,CASSLDRSQPQHF,TRBJ1-5,NA,NA,TRBV12-3/TRBV12-4
TGTGCCAGCAGTACGGGGGGCAGCTATGGCTACACCTTC,CASSTGGSYGYTF,TRBJ1-2,once,NA,TRBV28
TGTGCCAGCGCCCAGGGGAACACTGAAGCTTTCTTT,CASAQGNTEAFF,TRBJ1-1,NA,NA,TRBV13
TGTGCCAGCAGGGGGACTGGGACCATATATTTT,CASRGTGTIYF,TRBJ1-3,once,NA,TRBV12-3/TRBV12-4
TGTGCCAGCAGTTACTCAGCAGGGAACTATGGCTACACCTTC,CASSYSAGNYGYTF,TRBJ1-2,NA,NA,TRBV6-5
TGTGCCAGCAGGAGAGGTGTACAGACCCAGTACTTC,CASRRGVQTQYF,TRBJ2-5,NA,NA,TRBV3-1/TRBV3-2
TGCGCCAGCAGCTTTGGACAGACAACTAATGAAAAACTGTTTTTT,CASSFGQTTNEKLFF,TRBJ1-4,NA,NA,TRBV5-1
TGTGCCAGCTCACCCCGGGGGGGGGTGAACAGCAATCAGCCCCAGCATTTT,CASSPRGGVNSNQPQHF,TRBJ1-5,NA,NA,TRBV18
TGTGCCAGCTCACCTGCCGCAAGCCGATCTAGCGTTTCAGCGCAGTATTTT,CASSPAASRSSVSAQYF,TRBJ2-3,NA,NA,TRBV18
TGTGCCAGCAGTTCCCCAGCCAGGGTGAACACTGAAGCTTTCTTT,CASSSPARVNTEAFF,TRBJ1-1,NA,NA,TRBV6-2/TRBV6-3
TGTGCCAGCACCATATCAGGGGCAGAAAACACCATATATTTT,CASTISGAENTIYF,TRBJ1-3,NA,NA,TRBV7-9
TGTGCCAGCAGCTTAGCGAGCAGGGTGGGCGGGGAGCTGTTTTTT,CASSLASRVGGELFF,TRBJ2-2,NA,NA,TRBV7-8
TGTGCCAGCAGTTACTCGAGGTGGGAGGGCCGGGGCGAGCAGTACTTC,CASSYSRWEGRGEQYF,TRBJ2-7,NA,TRBD2,TRBV6-5
TGTGCCAGCAGCCTGACGCGGACAGGCCTGGGCTACACCTTC,CASSLTRTGLGYTF,TRBJ1-2,NA,TRBD1,TRBV14
TGTGCCAGTAGTTCCGGGACAGGGGGCGGCACTGAAGCTTTCTTT,CASSSGTGGGTEAFF,TRBJ1-1,NA,TRBD1,TRBV19
TGTGCCAGCAGTGAAAGGGGAGGCTACGAGCAGTACTTC,CASSERGGYEQYF,TRBJ2-7,NA,NA,TRBV6-1
TGTGCCTGGACCCGGACAGGAGGCTTAAAGGAAGCTTTCTTT,CAWTRTGGLKEAFF,TRBJ1-1,NA,TRBD1,TRBV30
TGTGCCAGCAGCGTAGCCGGGACAGGGGTTGGAAACACCATATATTTT,CASSVAGTGVGNTIYF,TRBJ1-3,NA,TRBD1,TRBV9
TGTGCCAGCAGTCACCGGGACATACCAAATTCACCCCTCCACTTT,CASSHRDIPNSPLHF,TRBJ1-6,once,NA,TRBV27
TGTGCCACCGGGGAGGAGGGGGCGCATAACTCTGGAAACACCATATATTTT,CATGEEGAHNSGNTIYF,TRBJ1-3,NA,TRBD1,TRBV15
TGTGCCTGGAGTGGACAGGGGAAGAACACTGAAGCTTTCTTT,CAWSGQGKNTEAFF,TRBJ1-1,once,TRBD1,TRBV30
TGTGCCAGCAGCCCGACAGGGGCTCTCTCCTACGAGCAGTACTTC,CASSPTGALSYEQYF,TRBJ2-7,NA,TRBD1,TRBV7-8
TGTGCCAGCTCACCACCGGGAGGTCCCAACGTCCTGACTTTC,CASSPPGGPNVLTF,TRBJ2-6,NA,NA,TRBV18
TGTGCCAGCAGTTTAGGGGGGGGCTTTAAATACGAGCAGTACTTC,CASSLGGGFKYEQYF,TRBJ2-7,NA,NA,TRBV28
TGCAGCGTGAGACAGGGGGGAAATCAGCCCCAGCATTTT,CSVRQGGNQPQHF,TRBJ1-5,NA,TRBD1,TRBV29-1
TGTGCCAGCAGCCCTCGGGGACAGGGGGACACAGATACGCAGTATTTT,CASSPRGQGDTDTQYF,TRBJ2-3,NA,TRBD1,TRBV11-1
TGCGCCAGCAGCGTAGGGACACTAGGTGGCTACACCTTC,CASSVGTLGGYTF,TRBJ1-2,NA,NA,TRBV5-1
TGTGCCAGTAGTAAACAGACTAGCGGAGCCACCGGGGAGCTGTTTTTT,CASSKQTSGATGELFF,TRBJ2-2,NA,TRBD2,TRBV19
TGTGCCAGTAGTATCGGGACAGGGGGCGTGGGGGAGCTGTTTTTT,CASSIGTGGVGELFF,TRBJ2-2,NA,TRBD1,TRBV19
TGTGCCTGGCAAGCAGACGGAGGAAATCAGCCCCAGCATTTT,CAWQADGGNQPQHF,TRBJ1-5,NA,NA,TRBV30
TGCAGCGCCTCAGGGGGAAACGGGGTGTGGGACACTGAAGCTTTCTTT,CSASGGNGVWDTEAFF,TRBJ1-1,NA,TRBD1,TRBV29-1
TGTGCCAGCAGCTTGTTATACGGAGCCCGCTCTGGAAACACCATATATTTT,CASSLLYGARSGNTIYF,TRBJ1-3,NA,NA,TRBV5-6
TGTGCCAGCAGCTTTACAGGTTCCTCTGGAAACACCATATATTTT,CASSFTGSSGNTIYF,TRBJ1-3,NA,NA,TRBV7-2
TGTGCCAGCAGTCCGACAGGGGGCTATGGCTACACCTTC,CASSPTGGYGYTF,TRBJ1-2,NA,TRBD1,TRBV6-6
TGCGCCAGTGGGTGGAGTCAAGGAGAAGCCCAGTACTTC,CASGWSQGEAQYF,TRBJ2-5,NA,NA,TRBV10-2
TGTGCCTGGAGACTCGGGGGGACAGATACGCAGTATTTT,CAWRLGGTDTQYF,TRBJ2-3,NA,TRBD2,TRBV30
TGTGCCAGCAGTTTAAGTAAGAAGGGAGGCGGTTCACCCCTCCACTTT,CASSLSKKGGGSPLHF,TRBJ1-6,once,NA,TRBV27
TGTGCCAGCAGTTACTCAGGGACAGGGGGCTGGTACGAGCAGTACTTC,CASSYSGTGGWYEQYF,TRBJ2-7,NA,TRBD1,TRBV6-2/TRBV6-3
TGTGCCAGCAGCCAAGAAACCAGCGGAAGAAGCTCCTACAATGAGCAGTTCTTC,CASSQETSGRSSYNEQFF,TRBJ2-1,NA,NA,TRBV4-2
TGTGCCAGCAGCTTAGCGGGAGAGATGAACACTGAAGCTTTCTTT,CASSLAGEMNTEAFF,TRBJ1-1,NA,NA,TRBV11-1
TGTGCCAGCAGTTTCGGCAGGGCAAATAGCTACACCTTC,CASSFGRANSYTF,TRBJ1-2,NA,NA,TRBV28
TGTGCCACTAGTGTGGGGGCTCGGACTGAAGCTTTCTTT,CATSVGARTEAFF,TRBJ1-1,NA,NA,TRBV19
TGTGCCAGCAGCCAAGCCGGGGTTGGGTCCTATGGCTACACCTTC,CASSQAGVGSYGYTF,TRBJ1-2,NA,NA,TRBV3-1/TRBV3-2
TGCGCCAGCAGCCAAGCCGCTCCCGGGACTAGCGGTTCCTACGAGCAGTACTTC,CASSQAAPGTSGSYEQYF,TRBJ2-7,NA,TRBD2,TRBV4-3
TGTGCCAGCAGCTTGCATTCATTCGGGGGTGGTGAAAAACTGTTTTTT,CASSLHSFGGGEKLFF,TRBJ1-4,NA,NA,TRBV5-6
TGCAGCGTGGGAACGGGGGGGCAGGGAGGCACCGGGGAGCTGTTTTTT,CSVGTGGQGGTGELFF,TRBJ2-2,once,TRBD2,TRBV29-1
TGTGCCAGTAGTCAGGACAGGGGGCACAATCAGCCCCAGCATTTT,CASSQDRGHNQPQHF,TRBJ1-5,NA,TRBD1,TRBV19